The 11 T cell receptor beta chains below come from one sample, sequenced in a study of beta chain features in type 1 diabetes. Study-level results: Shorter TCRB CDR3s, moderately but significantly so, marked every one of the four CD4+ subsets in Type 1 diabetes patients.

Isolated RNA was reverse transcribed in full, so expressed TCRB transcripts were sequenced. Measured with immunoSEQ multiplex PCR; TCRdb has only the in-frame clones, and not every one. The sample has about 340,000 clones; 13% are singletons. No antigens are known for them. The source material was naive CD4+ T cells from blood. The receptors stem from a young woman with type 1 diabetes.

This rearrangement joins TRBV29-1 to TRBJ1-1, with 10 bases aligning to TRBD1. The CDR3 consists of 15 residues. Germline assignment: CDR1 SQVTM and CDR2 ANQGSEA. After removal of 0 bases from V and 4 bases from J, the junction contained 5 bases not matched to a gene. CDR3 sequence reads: CSVEDWTGGTTEAFF. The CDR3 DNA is TGCAGCGTTGAAGACTGGACAGGGGGAACCACTGAAGCTTTCTTT.

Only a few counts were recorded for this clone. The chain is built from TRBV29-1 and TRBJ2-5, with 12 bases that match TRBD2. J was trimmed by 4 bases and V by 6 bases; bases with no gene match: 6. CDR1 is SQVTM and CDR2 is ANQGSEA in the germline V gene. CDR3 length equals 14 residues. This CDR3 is CSVPLAGGRETQYF. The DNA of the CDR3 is TGCAGCGTACCCCTAGCGGGAGGGCGAGAGACCCAGTACTTC.

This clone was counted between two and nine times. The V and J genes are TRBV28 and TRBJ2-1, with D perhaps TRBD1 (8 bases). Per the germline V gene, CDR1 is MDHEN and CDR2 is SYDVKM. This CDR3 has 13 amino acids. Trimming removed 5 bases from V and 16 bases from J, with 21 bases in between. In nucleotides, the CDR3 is TGTGCCAGCAGTCCCGGGGGGACAGGTCAGGTTTTCTTC. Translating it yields CASSPGGTGQVFF.

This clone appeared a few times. This CDR3 reads CASYLQGSYNEQFF. CDR3 nucleotide sequence: TGTGCCAGCTATCTTCAGGGCTCCTACAATGAGCAGTTCTTC. This chain links TRBV28 with TRBJ2-1; tentatively, D is TRBD1 (5 bases). Trimming took off 8 bases at V and 0 bases at J, with 11 bases between the two ends. Germline V gene data show CDR1 as MDHEN and CDR2 as SYDVKM. CDR3 length equals 14 residues. Using reference TRBV28 and TRBJ2-1 for the parts outside the CDR3, the full variable domain is DVKVTQSSRYLVKRTGEKVFLECVQDMDHENMFWYRQDPGLGLRLIYFSYDVKMKEKGDIPEGYSVSREKKERFSLILESASTNQTSMYLCASYLQGSYNEQFFGPGTRLTVL.

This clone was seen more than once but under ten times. For the CDR3, the DNA is TGTGCCTGGAGTGTACGAAGGACTAGCGGGCACAACAATGAGCAGTTCTTC. It yields the protein CAWSVRRTSGHNNEQFF. V is TRBV30 and J is TRBJ2-1, with 11 nucleotides matching TRBD2. This CDR3 spans 17 amino acids. Trimming removed 0 bases from V and 5 bases from J; junction bases left unmatched: 9. Per the germline V gene, CDR1 is GTSNPN and CDR2 is SVGIG (reference sequence).

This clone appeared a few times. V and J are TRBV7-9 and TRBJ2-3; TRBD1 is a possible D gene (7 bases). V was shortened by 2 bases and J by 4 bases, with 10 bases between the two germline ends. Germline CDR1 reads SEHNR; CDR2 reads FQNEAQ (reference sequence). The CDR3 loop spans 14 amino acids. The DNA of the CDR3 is TGTGCCAGCAGCTTACAGGGGGGTCCAGATACGCAGTATTTT. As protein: CASSLQGGPDTQYF.

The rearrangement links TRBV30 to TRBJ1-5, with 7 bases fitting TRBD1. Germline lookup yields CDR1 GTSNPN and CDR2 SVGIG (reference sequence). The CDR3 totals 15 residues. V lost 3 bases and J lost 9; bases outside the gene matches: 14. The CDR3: CAWSSTGTVKMPQHF. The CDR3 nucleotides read TGTGCCTGGAGCTCGACAGGGACAGTTAAGATGCCCCAGCATTTT.

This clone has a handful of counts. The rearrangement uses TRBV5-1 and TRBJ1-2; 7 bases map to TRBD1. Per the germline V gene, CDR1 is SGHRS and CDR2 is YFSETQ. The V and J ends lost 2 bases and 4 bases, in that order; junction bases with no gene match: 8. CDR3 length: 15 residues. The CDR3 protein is CASSFRQGGSYGYTF. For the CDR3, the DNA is TGCGCCAGCAGCTTTCGACAGGGTGGGAGCTATGGCTACACCTTC.

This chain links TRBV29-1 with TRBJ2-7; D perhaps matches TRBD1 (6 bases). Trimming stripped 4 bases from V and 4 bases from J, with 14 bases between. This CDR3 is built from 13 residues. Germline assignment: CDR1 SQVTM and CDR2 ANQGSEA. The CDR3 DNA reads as TGCAGCGTTGGCCCCGGGACACTTTACGAGCAGTACGTC. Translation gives CSVGPGTLYEQYV.

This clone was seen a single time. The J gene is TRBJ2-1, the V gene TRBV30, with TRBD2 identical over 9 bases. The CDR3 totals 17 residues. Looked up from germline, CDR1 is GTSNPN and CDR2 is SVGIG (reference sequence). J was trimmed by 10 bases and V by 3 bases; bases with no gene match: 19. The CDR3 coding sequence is TGTGCCTGGAGGCCCAGTCTGGGGGCGGGAGGGCCTAGGGAGCAGTTCTTC. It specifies CAWRPSLGAGGPREQFF.

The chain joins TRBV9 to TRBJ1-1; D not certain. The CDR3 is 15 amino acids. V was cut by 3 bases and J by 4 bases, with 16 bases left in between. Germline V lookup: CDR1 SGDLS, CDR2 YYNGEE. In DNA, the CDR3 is TGTGCCAGCAGCGCCCATGTTTTGTCGGGCACTGAAGCTTTCTTT. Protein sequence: CASSAHVLSGTEAFF. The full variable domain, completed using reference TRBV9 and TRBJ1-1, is DSGVTQTPKHLITATGQRVTLRCSPRSGDLSVYWYQQSLDQGLQFLIQYYNGEERAKGNILERFSAQQFPDLHSELNLSSLELGDSALYFCASSAHVLSGTEAFFGQGTRLTVV.